This entry lists 26 T cell receptor beta chains sequenced from one sample in a study of blood T cell repertoires in COVID-19. TCRdb keeps only in-frame clones here, not all; method: immunoSEQ multiplex PCR. The repertoire consists of hundreds of thousands of clones, with around nine tenths occurring once and the leading ten covering roughly 3%. Sequencing used peripheral blood. These receptors came from a man aged 55 to 69 with acute or convalescent COVID-19.

This chain uses TRBV28 with TRBJ1-1, with D possibly TRBD1 on 5 matching bases. In germline, CDR1 is MDHEN, CDR2 SYDVKM. The CDR3 consists of 16 residues. V lost 5 bases and J 4 bases, leaving 20 bases between the germline ends. The CDR3 spells CASSKPQGVGATEAFF. The CDR3 DNA reads TGTGCCAGCAGTAAGCCCCAAGGGGTAGGCGCCACTGAAGCTTTCTTT.

With respect to this clone: Other DNA sequences within the sample encode an identical CDR3. The chain carries TRBV7-6 and TRBJ2-6; unclear D gene. CDR3 length: 15 residues. The V gene's germline CDR1 is SGHVS and CDR2 FNYEAQ. V lost 5 bases and J 0 bases, leaving 8 bases between the germline ends. The CDR3 sequence is CASSPTGSGANVLTF. The CDR3 nucleotides are TGTGCCAGCAGCCCCACCGGCTCTGGGGCCAACGTCCTGACTTTC. Using reference TRBV7-6 and TRBJ2-6 for the parts outside the CDR3, the full variable domain is GAGVSQSPRYKVTKRGQDVALRCDPISGHVSLYWYRQALGQGPEFLTYFNYEAQQDKSGLPNDRFSAERPEGSISTLTIQRTEQRDSAMYRCASSPTGSGANVLTFGAGSRLTVL.

This chain uses TRBV9 with TRBJ2-5, with TRBD2 matching 13 bases. V was clipped by 3 bases and J by 5 bases; unmatched bases: 7. CDR1 is SGDLS and CDR2 is YYNGEE in the germline V gene. There are 16 residues in the CDR3. CDR3 loop: CASSGGLAGAGETQYF. CDR3 sequence (DNA): TGTGCCAGCAGCGGCGGACTAGCGGGGGCTGGGGAGACCCAGTACTTC.

The V and J genes are TRBV6-5 and TRBJ1-2, with TRBD1 identical over 9 bases. This CDR3 region has 14 residues. The J segment lost 7 bases and the V segment lost 2 bases, leaving 5 bases of the junction unmatched. CDR1 MNHEY and CDR2 SVGAGI come from the germline V gene. The DNA for the CDR3 is TGTGCCAGCAGTTACGGACAGGGGCGGGTTGGCTACACCTTC. Translating gives CASSYGQGRVGYTF.

The CDR3 region is CSAEEQETQYF. CDR3 DNA: TGCAGTGCGGAGGAACAAGAGACCCAGTACTTC. The chain is built from TRBV20-1 and TRBJ2-5; D might be TRBD2 (5 bases). CDR3 size: 11 residues. V was clipped by 6 bases and J by 2 bases, with 7 bases between them. Looked up from germline, CDR1 is DFQATT and CDR2 is SNEGSKA (reference sequence).

This clone appeared a few times. The chain links TRBV19 to TRBJ1-5; a weak D match, TRBD1 (5 bases). This CDR3 has 19 residues. CDR1 and CDR2 from the germline V gene are LNHDA and SQIVND (reference sequence). V lost 1 base to trimming and J lost 1 base, with 20 bases between them. The CDR3 here is CASSIASPRGGASNQPQHF. Written as DNA, the CDR3 is TGTGCCAGTAGTATAGCCTCCCCCCGTGGAGGGGCGAGCAATCAGCCCCAGCATTTT.

The chain couples TRBV7-6 to TRBJ1-3; perhaps TRBD1 as D (6 bases). Germline assignment: CDR1 SGHVS and CDR2 FNYEAQ. V was cut by 0 bases and J by 0 bases, with 12 bases left in between. This CDR3 contains 17 residues. The CDR3 spells CASSLAAQGSSGNTIYF. The CDR3 DNA follows: TGTGCCAGCAGCTTAGCGGCGCAGGGGAGCTCTGGAAACACCATATATTTT.

The chain uses TRBV6-2 or TRBV6-3 and TRBJ2-1; 10 nucleotides line up with TRBD2. This CDR3 spans 19 amino acids. The V segment lost 2 bases and the J segment 6 bases; nucleotides outside the gene matches: 16. Per germline, CDR1 MNHEY and CDR2 SVGEGT. The CDR3: CASSYPTDQASGGRNEQFF. CDR3 nucleotide sequence: TGTGCCAGCAGTTACCCCACCGACCAGGCTAGCGGGGGACGCAATGAGCAGTTCTTC.

In DNA form, the CDR3 reads TGTGCCAGCAGTGACTGGACTGGCTCCTACGAGCAGTACTTC. Its protein product is CASSDWTGSYEQYF. V is TRBV2 and J is TRBJ2-7; D perhaps matches TRBD2 (5 bases). This CDR3 has 14 residues. V gave up 3 bases and J gave up 0 bases, with 9 bases separating them. Per germline, CDR1 SNHLY and CDR2 FYNNEI.

The chain recombines TRBV5-1 with TRBJ1-1; the D gene is possibly TRBD1 (6 bases). Per germline, CDR1 SGHRS and CDR2 YFSETQ. V lost 4 bases and J lost 1, with 11 bases in between. This CDR3 spans 14 amino acids. The CDR3 is CASSNGQPNTEAFF. As DNA, the CDR3 is TGCGCCAGCAGCAACGGACAGCCGAACACTGAAGCTTTCTTT.

The chain couples TRBV12-3 or TRBV12-4 to TRBJ1-2; D not resolved. The V end was cut by 5 bases, the J end by 6 bases, with 7 bases between. CDR3 length: 11 residues. The CDR3 bases are TGTGCCAGCAGTCCGACAAATGGCTACACCTTC. It is translated as CASSPTNGYTF.

The chain couples TRBV7-3 to TRBJ2-6, with D possibly matching TRBD2 (8 bases). V lost 5 bases, J lost 0 bases, and 26 bases lay in between. This CDR3 spans 21 amino acids. The germline CDR1 and CDR2 sequences are SGHTA and FQGTGA. CDR3 nucleotide sequence: TGTGCCAGCAGCCCCACCCTCGGAGGGGGCGGGGGGCACTCTGGGGCCAACGTCCTGACTTTC. Its translation: CASSPTLGGGGGHSGANVLTF.

The CDR3 sequence: CASSRTGLAGDYEQYF. CDR3 DNA: TGTGCCAGCAGCCGCACGGGCCTAGCGGGGGACTACGAGCAGTACTTC. The chain links TRBV27 to TRBJ2-7, with 10 positions matching TRBD2. Germline CDR1 is MNHEY and CDR2 is SMNVEV (reference sequence). The CDR3 covers 16 residues. With V trimmed by 6 bases and J by 3 bases, 11 bases remained unmatched.

This clone was observed once. The chain combines TRBV7-9 with TRBJ1-1, with a possible D match to TRBD1 (6 bases). In germline, CDR1 is SEHNR, CDR2 FQNEAQ (reference sequence). The CDR3 has 14 amino acids. Trimming took 3 bases from V and 0 from J, leaving 8 bases between them. For the CDR3, the DNA is TGTGCCAGCAGCTTTGGGACATTGAACACTGAAGCTTTCTTT. Its translation is CASSFGTLNTEAFF.

The V and J genes are TRBV3-1 (or the pseudogene TRBV3-2) and TRBJ2-7, with D tentatively TRBD1 (5 bases). V was pared by 6 bases and J by 6 bases, with 30 bases between. The CDR3 runs 18 residues. Germline V lookup: CDR1 LGHDT, CDR2 YNNKEL (reference sequence). Written as DNA, the CDR3 is TGTGCCAGCAGGACAGAAACCTTGGACGCCGATGCTCAGGGCGAGCAGTACTTC. It is translated as CASRTETLDADAQGEQYF.

V is TRBV6-4 and J is TRBJ2-3; 10 bases map to TRBD1. CDR3 length equals 17 residues. J gave up 1 base and V 2 bases, and 6 bases lay outside the gene matches. Per the germline V gene, CDR1 is MRHNA and CDR2 is SNTAGT. DNA for the CDR3: TGTGCCAGCAGTGACCCATCCGGGACAGGGGGCACAGATACGCAGTATTTT. It yields the protein CASSDPSGTGGTDTQYF.

The chain uses TRBV7-2 and TRBJ2-5, with 9 bases that match TRBD2. The V and J ends lost 0 bases and 2 bases, in that order; junction bases with no gene match: 10. The CDR3 covers 18 residues. Germline V gene data show CDR1 as SGHTA and CDR2 as FQGNSA. For the CDR3, the DNA is TGTGCCAGCAGCTTAGCTTCCTTTGGGCGGGGGGGTCAAGAGACCCAGTACTTC. Amino acid sequence: CASSLASFGRGGQETQYF.

The chain carries TRBV9 and TRBJ2-5, with TRBD1 identical over 8 bases. The CDR3 spans 14 residues. V was clipped by 4 bases and J by 2 bases; unmatched bases: 4. CDR1 is SGDLS and CDR2 is YYNGEE in the germline V gene. This chain's CDR3 is CASSIRTGQETQYF. The CDR3 region has the DNA TGTGCCAGCAGCATCCGGACAGGGCAAGAGACCCAGTACTTC.

This rearrangement joins TRBV6-5 to TRBJ1-2, with D unclear. This CDR3 comprises 11 residues. Germline V gene sequence: CDR1 MNHEY, CDR2 SVGAGI. Trimming took off 8 bases at V and 4 bases at J, with 8 bases between the two ends. CDR3 sequence reads: CASQSGYGYTF. The DNA for the CDR3 is TGTGCCAGCCAGTCGGGCTATGGCTACACCTTC.

The J gene is TRBJ2-1, the V gene TRBV6-5; 12 bases are shared with TRBD2. CDR3 size: 15 residues. In germline, CDR1 is MNHEY, CDR2 SVGAGI. Unmatched junction bases numbered 4, after V lost 6 bases and J lost 4 bases. In nucleotides, the CDR3 is TGTGCCAGCAGCCGACTAGCGGGGGTTTACAATGAGCAGTTCTTC. Translated, it gives CASSRLAGVYNEQFF.

This clone has a handful of counts. The V and J genes are TRBV7-6 and TRBJ1-1; the D is unclear. The CDR3 totals 18 residues. The germline V gene has CDR1 SGHVS and CDR2 FNYEAQ. Trimming cost V 2 bases and J 1 base, with 20 bases left between them. CDR3 DNA sequence: TGTGCCAGCAGCTTAAGAGGTCTCCTGATAGTAGGGAACACTGAAGCTTTCTTT. Its translation is CASSLRGLLIVGNTEAFF.

This clone was detected a few times. V is TRBV15 and J is TRBJ2-1, with 11 bases fitting TRBD1. The CDR3 is made up of 15 amino acids. V lost 2 bases, J lost 6 bases, and 3 bases stayed unmatched. The germline V gene encodes CDR1 LNHNV and CDR2 YYDKDF (reference sequence). Written as DNA, the CDR3 is TGTGCCACCAGCAGAACCGGGACAGGGGGCAATGAGCAGTTCTTC. It codes for CATSRTGTGGNEQFF.

The chain links TRBV27 to TRBJ1-5; tentative D call: TRBD1 (5 bases). Per the germline V gene, CDR1 is MNHEY and CDR2 is SMNVEV (reference sequence). Trimming shortened V by 5 bases and J by 6 bases, and 20 bases separated the two germline ends. This CDR3 is built from 16 residues. The CDR3 coding sequence is TGTGCCAGCAGTGCAGGTGGAGGGACGACGGGTCAGCCCCAGCATTTT. This sequence encodes CASSAGGGTTGQPQHF.

The chain combines TRBV6-1 with TRBJ1-5; D possibly corresponds to TRBD1 (5 bases). CDR3 length equals 14 residues. Per germline, CDR1 MNHNS and CDR2 SASEGT. Trimming shortened V by 2 bases and J by 6 bases, and 11 bases separated the two germline ends. The CDR3: CASSEIGVGQPQHF. DNA of the CDR3: TGTGCCAGCAGTGAAATAGGGGTGGGTCAGCCCCAGCATTTT.

The chain uses TRBV6-5 and TRBJ1-6; D may be TRBD1 (5 bases). The germline V and J ends were trimmed by 6 bases and 0 bases, with 9 bases remaining between them. From germline, CDR1 is MNHEY and CDR2 SVGAGI. The CDR3 spans 15 residues. The CDR3 coding sequence is TGTGCCAGCAGCGGGGGGACCTCCTATAATTCACCCCTCCACTTT. It encodes CASSGGTSYNSPLHF.

The V and J genes are TRBV4-1 and TRBJ1-2; D remains ambiguous. Trimming removed 0 bases from V and 8 bases from J, with 13 bases in between. Germline V gene sequence: CDR1 MGHRA, CDR2 YSYEKL. The length of the CDR3 is 14 residues. This CDR3 is CASSQDGRFGGYTF. CDR3 sequence (DNA): TGCGCCAGCAGCCAAGATGGCCGCTTTGGCGGCTACACCTTC.